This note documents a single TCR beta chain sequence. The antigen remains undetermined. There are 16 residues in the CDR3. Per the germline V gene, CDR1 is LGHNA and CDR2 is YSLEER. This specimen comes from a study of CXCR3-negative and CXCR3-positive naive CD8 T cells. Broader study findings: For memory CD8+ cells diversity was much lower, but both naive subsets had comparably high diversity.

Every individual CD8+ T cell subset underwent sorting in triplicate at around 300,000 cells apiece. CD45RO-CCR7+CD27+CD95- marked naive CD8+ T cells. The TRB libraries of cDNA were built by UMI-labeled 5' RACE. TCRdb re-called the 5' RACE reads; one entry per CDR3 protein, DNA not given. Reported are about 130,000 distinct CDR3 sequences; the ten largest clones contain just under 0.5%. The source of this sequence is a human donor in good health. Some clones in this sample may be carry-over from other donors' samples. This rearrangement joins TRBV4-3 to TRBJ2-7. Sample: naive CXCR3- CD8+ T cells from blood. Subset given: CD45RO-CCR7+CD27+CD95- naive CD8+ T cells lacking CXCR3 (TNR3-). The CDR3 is CASSQRSTGPTYEQYF.